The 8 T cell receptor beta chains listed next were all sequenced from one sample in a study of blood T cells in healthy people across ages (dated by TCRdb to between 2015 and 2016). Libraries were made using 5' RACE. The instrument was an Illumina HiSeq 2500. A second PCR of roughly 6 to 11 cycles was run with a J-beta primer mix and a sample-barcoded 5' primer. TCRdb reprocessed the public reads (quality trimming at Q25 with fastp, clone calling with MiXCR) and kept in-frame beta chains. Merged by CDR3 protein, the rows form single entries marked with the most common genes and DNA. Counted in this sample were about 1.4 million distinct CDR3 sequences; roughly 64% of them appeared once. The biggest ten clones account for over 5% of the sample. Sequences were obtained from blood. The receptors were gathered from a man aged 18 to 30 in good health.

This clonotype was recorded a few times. Here the CDR3 DNA reads TGTGCCAGCAGTGAAGAATTGGTTCCGGATTCTCCTTGGGAAAAACTGTTTTTT. Protein sequence: CASSEELVPDSPWEKLFF. The chain is built from TRBV25-1 and TRBJ1-4; unclear D gene. CDR3 length: 18 residues. V dropped 2 bases and J dropped 8 bases, with 24 bases sitting between them. The V gene's germline CDR1 is MGHDK and CDR2 SYGVNS.

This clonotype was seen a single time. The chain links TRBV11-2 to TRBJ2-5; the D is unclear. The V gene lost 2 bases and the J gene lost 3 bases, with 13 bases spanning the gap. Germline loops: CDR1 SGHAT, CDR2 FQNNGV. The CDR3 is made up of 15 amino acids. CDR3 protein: CASSLRANREETQYF. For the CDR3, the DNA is TGTGCCAGCAGCTTACGTGCCAACCGTGAAGAGACCCAGTACTTC.

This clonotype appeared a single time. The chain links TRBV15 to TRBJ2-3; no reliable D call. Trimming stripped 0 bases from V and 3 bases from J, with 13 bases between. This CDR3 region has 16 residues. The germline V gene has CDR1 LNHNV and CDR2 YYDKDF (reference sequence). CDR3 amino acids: CATSRDWPRGTDTQYF. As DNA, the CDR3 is TGTGCCACCAGCAGAGATTGGCCTCGAGGAACAGATACGCAGTATTTT.

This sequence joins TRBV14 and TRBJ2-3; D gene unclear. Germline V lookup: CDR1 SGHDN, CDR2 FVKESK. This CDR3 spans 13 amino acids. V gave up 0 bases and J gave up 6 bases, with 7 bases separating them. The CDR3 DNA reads TGTGCCAGCAGCCAAGATTCGCTGGATACGCAGTATTTT. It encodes CASSQDSLDTQYF.

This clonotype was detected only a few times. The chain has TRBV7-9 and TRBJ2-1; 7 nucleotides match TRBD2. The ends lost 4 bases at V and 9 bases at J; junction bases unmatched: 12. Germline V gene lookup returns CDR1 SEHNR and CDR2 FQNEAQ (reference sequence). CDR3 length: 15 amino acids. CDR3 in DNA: TGTGCCAGCAGCTACACCCTTGGACTAGTTATTGAGCAGTTCTTC. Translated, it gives CASSYTLGLVIEQFF.

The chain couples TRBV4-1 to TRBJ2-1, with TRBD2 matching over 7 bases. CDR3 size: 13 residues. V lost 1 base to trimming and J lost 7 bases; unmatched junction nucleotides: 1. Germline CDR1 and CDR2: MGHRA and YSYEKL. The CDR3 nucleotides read TGCGCCAGCAGCCAAGGGACTAGTAATGAGCAGTTCTTC. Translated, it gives CASSQGTSNEQFF.

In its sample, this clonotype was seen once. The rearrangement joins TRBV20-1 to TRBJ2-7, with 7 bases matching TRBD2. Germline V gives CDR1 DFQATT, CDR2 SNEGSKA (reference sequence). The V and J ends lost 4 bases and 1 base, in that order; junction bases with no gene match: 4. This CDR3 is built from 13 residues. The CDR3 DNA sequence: TGCAGTGCTACCCTGCGGGGGTCCTACGAGCAGTACTTC. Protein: CSATLRGSYEQYF.

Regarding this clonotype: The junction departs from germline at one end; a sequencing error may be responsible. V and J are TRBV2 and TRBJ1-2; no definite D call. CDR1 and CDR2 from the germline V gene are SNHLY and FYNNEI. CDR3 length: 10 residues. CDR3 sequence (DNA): TGTGCCAGCAATGGCTATGGCTACACTTTC. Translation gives CASNGYGYTF.